This T cell receptor (beta chain) originates from a study of cytomegalovirus exposure and HLA in healthy donors. Findings of the study overall: According to the study, 160 or so TCR beta chains were cytomegalovirus-associated.

About this clone: Antigen: not known.

Trimming pared 1 base from V and 3 bases from J, leaving 12 bases between. Germline values: CDR1 SNHLY, CDR2 FYNNEI. The CDR3 has 16 residues. With 60 Vbeta and 13 Jbeta primers, the PCR was carried out. The assay was immunoSEQ multiplex PCR, and TCRdb's table has in-frame clones only and misses some. The data hold tens of thousands of clones, with under 70% observed a single time. The TCR was taken from a woman in her forties or fifties in good health and CMV-seropositive. The sequenced sample consisted of PBMCs. The V gene is TRBV2, the J gene TRBJ1-4, with unresolved D. The CDR3 DNA follows: TGTGCCAGCAGTGAAGGAGGGCAGGCTTCTAATGAAAAACTGTTTTTT. Protein product: CASSEGGQASNEKLFF. Complete variable domain (other parts from reference TRBV2 and TRBJ1-4): EPEVTQTPSHQVTQMGQEVILRCVPISNHLYFYWYRQILGQKVEFLVSFYNNEISEKSEIFDDQFSVERPDGSNFTLKIRSTKLEDSAMYFCASSEGGQASNEKLFFGSGTQLSVL.